The TCR beta chain under discussion was sequenced for a study of T cell repertoires in cytomegalovirus infection. As for the study in general: HLA-B-restricted CMV epitopes that are well studied were used alongside recently identified HLA-C-restricted ones. Matching HLA type and CMV infection were both indicated by public TCR beta signatures.

General study points: Clonotypes of TCR beta that were HLA-C-restricted and CMV-specific dominated the ex vivo response. Public TCR beta family frequency separated CMV-and-HLA carriers, including in an independent cohort.

In the case of this clonotype: Its matching antigen is unknown.

CDR1 and CDR2 from the germline V gene are KGHSH and LQKENI. Deletions cut 2 bases from V and 0 bases from J, with 5 bases between. The CDR3 contains 14 residues. TCRdb reprocessed the reads with MiXCR, giving one entry per CDR3 protein. The sample lists roughly 990,000 distinct CDR3 sequences, roughly 31% occurring once. The clonotype comes from a human donor in good health (CMV status not recorded). Some clones in this sample may be carry-over from other donors' samples. Here the sequenced sample was cultured CD8+ T cells from PBMCs, taken from culture after CMV antigen stimulation. The chain employs TRBV18 and TRBJ1-5; no firm D call. The DNA of the CDR3 is TGTGCCAGCTCACCAAGGACTAGCAATCAGCCCCAGCATTTT. It encodes CASSPRTSNQPQHF.